This TCR beta chain comes out of a study of T cells in Graves' hyperthyroidism and ophthalmopathy. Findings and limits, study-wide: From stable hyperthyroidism, ophthalmopathy was set apart by a 13 V-J model.

RNA transcripts provided the source from which TCR beta CDR3 regions were amplified. The TCR CDR3 first-round RT-PCR relied on the HTBI primer set. Via MiXCR, TCRdb re-called the multiplex PCR reads, giving one row per CDR3 protein. The table records around 340,000 distinct CDR3 sequences, 16% of them present only once. This clonotype has ten or more counts. Its antigen is unknown. Not enrolled were patients with uncontrolled infection, other autoimmune disease, pregnancy or lactation. Clinical symptoms, serum thyroxine and TRAb, thyroid ultrasound and orbital computed tomography were used for the diagnoses. Germline CDR1 SNHLY, CDR2 FYNNEI. Trimming removed 7 bases at V and 3 bases at J, with 16 bases between. There are 14 residues in the CDR3.

This chain joins TRBV2 and TRBJ2-7; no clear D gene. Sequencing was performed on blood. The receptor was derived from a man aged 25-45 years with Graves' hyperthyroidism. The DNA of the CDR3 is TGTGCCAGCACCCTGTTAGCCTCCATCTACGAGCAGTACTTC. This sequence encodes CASTLLASIYEQYF.